The clone carrying this T cell receptor (beta chain) is medium-sized by share. Its antigen remains unidentified. V was cut by 5 bases and J by 11 bases, with 19 bases left in between. The germline CDR1 and CDR2 sequences are MNHEY and SVGAGI. This CDR3 is 15 amino acids long. Described time point: sample taken at primary tumor resection. The donor group consisted of around 66 patients who had untreated, early-stage non-small cell lung cancer. Frozen PBMC, nontumor lung or tumor provided whole RNA, which was sequenced unsorted. TCRdb redid the calling of the 5' RACE reads with MiXCR, one entry per CDR3 protein. The repertoire holds around 9,900 distinct CDR3 sequences, with about 5.7% as singletons. This entry comes from a study of spatial heterogeneity in lung cancer. Findings and limits, study-wide: Tumor T cell coverage was estimated at roughly 7% for alpha and more than 11% for beta chains. Nonsynonymous mutations, ubiquitous and regional, were tracked respectively by counts of ubiquitous and regional expanded TCRs. In tumors, expanded intratumoral alpha and beta TCR counts tracked mutation counts.

Sequencing was performed on lung tumor tissue, taken at surgery. This chain joins TRBV6-5 and TRBJ1-6; D gene unclear. This receptor was obtained from a female donor with early-stage non-small cell lung cancer. The CDR3 spells CASSPRLGGGPPLHF. CDR3 DNA: TGTGCCAGCAGTCCCCGGCTCGGAGGTGGGCCACCCCTCCACTTT.